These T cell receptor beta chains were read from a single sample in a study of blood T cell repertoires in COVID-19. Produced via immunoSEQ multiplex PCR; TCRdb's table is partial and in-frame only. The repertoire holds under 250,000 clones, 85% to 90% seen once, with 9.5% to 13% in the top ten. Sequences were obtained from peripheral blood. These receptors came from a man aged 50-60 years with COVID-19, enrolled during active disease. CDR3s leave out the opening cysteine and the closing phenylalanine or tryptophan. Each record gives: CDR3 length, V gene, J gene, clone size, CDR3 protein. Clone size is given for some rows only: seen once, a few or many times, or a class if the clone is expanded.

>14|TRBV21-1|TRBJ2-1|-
ASSKLRGHNGNEQF
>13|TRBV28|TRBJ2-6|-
ASSRDSSGANVLT
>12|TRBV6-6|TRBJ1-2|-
ASSYSGQGRGYT
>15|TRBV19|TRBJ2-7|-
ASSIDLRGSIPYEQY
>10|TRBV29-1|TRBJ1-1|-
SVYRENTEAF
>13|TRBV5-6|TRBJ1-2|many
ASSLDLSGEGGYT
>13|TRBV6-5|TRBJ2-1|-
AGLGGAGAYNEQF
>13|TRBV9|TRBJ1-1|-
ASSTGDRSASEAF
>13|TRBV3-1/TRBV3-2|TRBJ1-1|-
ASSQHRIMNTEAF
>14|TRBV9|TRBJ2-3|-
ASSPRQGISPDTQY
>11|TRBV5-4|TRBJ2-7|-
ASSEGGRREQY
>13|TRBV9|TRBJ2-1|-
ASSVLAAGDNEQF
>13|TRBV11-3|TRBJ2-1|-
ASSLGLAGVNEQF
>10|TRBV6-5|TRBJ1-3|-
ASNTPGNTIY
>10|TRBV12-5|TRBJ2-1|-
ASGQDYNEQF
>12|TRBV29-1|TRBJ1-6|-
SVKAGTGQSPLH
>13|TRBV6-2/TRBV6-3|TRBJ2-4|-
ASSYPGTAIFIQY
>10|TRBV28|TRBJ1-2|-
ASSTGAYGYT
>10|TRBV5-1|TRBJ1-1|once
ASSLSRGDAF
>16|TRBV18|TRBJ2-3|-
ASSMMTPTSGGTDTQY
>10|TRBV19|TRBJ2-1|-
AAGPGVSEQF
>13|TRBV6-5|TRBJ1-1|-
ASSYSSYQNTEAF
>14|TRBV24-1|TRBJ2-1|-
ATSDQPGTSVGEQF
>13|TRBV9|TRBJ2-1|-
ASSVGVYSYNEQF
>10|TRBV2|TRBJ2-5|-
ASSRDEGTQY
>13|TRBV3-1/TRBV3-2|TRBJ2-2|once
ASSRTGMGTGELF
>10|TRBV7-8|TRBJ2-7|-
ASSSGTYEQY
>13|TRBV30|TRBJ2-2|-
AWSALAGDTGELF
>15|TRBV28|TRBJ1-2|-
ASSLFRRGQAWYGYT
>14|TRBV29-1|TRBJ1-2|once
SVETLEGGSNYGYT
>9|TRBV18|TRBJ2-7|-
ASSGLADQY
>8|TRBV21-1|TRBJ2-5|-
ASSWGLQY
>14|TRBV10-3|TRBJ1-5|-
AISETGTGSNQPQH
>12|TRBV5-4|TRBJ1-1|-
ASSATGEDTEAF
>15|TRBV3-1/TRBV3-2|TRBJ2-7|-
ASSQDHPGVPSYEQY
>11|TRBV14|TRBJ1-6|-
ASSPTGNSPLH
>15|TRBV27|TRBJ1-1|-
ASSHLKPGRELTEAF
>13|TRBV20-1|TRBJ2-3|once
SASFGGSYADTQY
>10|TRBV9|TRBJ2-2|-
ASNELAGELF
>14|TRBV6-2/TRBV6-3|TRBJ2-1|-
ASSYAPGTGGNEQF
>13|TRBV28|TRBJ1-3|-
ASSPPGREGNTIY
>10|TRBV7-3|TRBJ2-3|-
ASSSGPDTQY
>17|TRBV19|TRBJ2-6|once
ASSMKDRTTAAGANVLT
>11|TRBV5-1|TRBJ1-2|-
ASSLGQGDGYT
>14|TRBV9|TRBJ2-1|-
ASSGTGLAGVHEQF
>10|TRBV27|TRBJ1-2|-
ASRTGYYGYT
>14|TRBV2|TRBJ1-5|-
ASSESGSYSNQPQH
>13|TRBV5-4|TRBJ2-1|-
ASSLDRGPYNEQF
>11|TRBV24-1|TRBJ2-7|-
ATSDLHGGEQY
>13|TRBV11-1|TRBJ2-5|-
ASSFGTSGIETQY
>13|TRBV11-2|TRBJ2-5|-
ASSQGAGGRETQY
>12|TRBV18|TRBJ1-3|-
ASSPNRAGNTIY
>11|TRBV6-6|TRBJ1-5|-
ASSRQGNQPQH
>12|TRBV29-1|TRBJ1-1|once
SVRDRGSNTEAF
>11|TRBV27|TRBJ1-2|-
ASSSTANYGYT